A single sample is the source of the 10 T cell receptor beta chains below, sequenced in a study of monozygotic twins with inflammatory bowel disease (dated by TCRdb to the late 2010s). Library generation was performed with 5' RACE. Sequencing was performed on an Illumina HiSeq 2500. TCRdb reprocessed the reads; each CDR3 protein sequence makes one entry, and DNA is unavailable. The sample table includes about 330,000 distinct CDR3 sequences. 2% to 2.5% of the sample goes to the ten largest clones. Sample: blood. The receptors come from a human donor with ulcerative colitis or Crohn's disease, or a healthy co-twin of an affected twin (not recorded which).

The CDR3 loop is CASGRPTDTQYF. The gene calls are TRBV2 and TRBJ2-3; the D call from TCRdb, TRBD2, cannot be confirmed without DNA. Germline loops: CDR1 SNHLY, CDR2 FYNNEI. The length of the CDR3 is 12 residues. The full variable domain, with the rest looked up from reference TRBV2 and TRBJ2-3, is EPEVTQTPSHQVTQMGQEVILRCVPISNHLYFYWYRQILGQKVEFLVSFYNNEISEKSEIFDDQFSVERPDGSNFTLKIRSTKLEDSAMYFCASGRPTDTQYFGPGTRLTVL.

The chain joins TRBV10-3 to TRBJ2-7. The CDR3 is made up of 12 amino acids. From germline, CDR1 is ENHRY and CDR2 SYGVKD. CDR3 residues: CAISEVLSGWYF.

The genes are TRBV13 and TRBJ1-1; as DNA is missing, the TRBD1 call by TCRdb cannot be tested. The CDR3 contains 14 residues. The germline gives CDR1 PRHDT, CDR2 FYEKMQ (reference sequence). CDR3 loop: CASSSPGTYTEAFF.

The rearrangement joins TRBV5-4 to TRBJ2-1. This CDR3 is 14 amino acids long. Germline CDR1 SGHNT, CDR2 YYREEE (reference sequence). CDR3 sequence: CASSLAGKNNEQFF.

This chain connects TRBV27 to TRBJ1-6; without DNA, the TCRdb call of TRBD1 cannot be checked. This CDR3 has 12 amino acids. Germline values: CDR1 MNHEY, CDR2 SMNVEV (reference sequence). CDR3 sequence reads: CASRDSNSPLHF.

The chain has TRBV6-1 and TRBJ2-1; no DNA is available, so the TRBD1 call from TCRdb remains unchecked. This CDR3 region has 18 residues. Germline CDR1 reads MNHNS; CDR2 reads SASEGT. CDR3 sequence: CASSDTSTTVYPYNEQFF.

The rearrangement links TRBV5-4 to TRBJ1-5; the D call of TRBD1 rests on TCRdb alone, since no DNA is present to check it. CDR1 and CDR2 (germline): SGHNT, YYREEE (reference sequence). The CDR3 consists of 14 residues. This chain's CDR3 is CASSKQGESQPQHF.

The chain couples TRBV5-5 to TRBJ2-5. The CDR3 runs 14 residues. Germline CDR1 SGHKS, CDR2 YYEKEE (reference sequence). CDR3 in amino acids: CASSLMPAQETQYF.

This chain connects TRBV28 to TRBJ2-7. Germline V gives CDR1 MDHEN, CDR2 SYDVKM. CDR3 length equals 12 residues. The CDR3 sequence is CASTSNRAEQYF.

This chain connects TRBV7-9 to TRBJ2-1; TCRdb lists TRBD1, though no DNA is available to test this call. CDR1 and CDR2 (germline): SEHNR, FQNEAQ (reference sequence). The CDR3 length is 12 residues. CDR3 residues: CASTLPWNEQFF.